Listed here are 22 T cell receptor beta chains from one sample, sequenced in a study of beta chain features in type 1 diabetes. General study results and limits: Across all four CD4+ subsets, people with type 1 diabetes showed modestly shorter TCRB CDR3s.

Every bit of the isolated RNA underwent reverse transcription, so sequencing read expressed TCRB transcripts. Data came from immunoSEQ multiplex PCR; TCRdb stores just in-frame clones and leaves some out. The sample carries approximately 170,000 clones, under 9.5% recorded once. No antigen is known for these receptors. Sequencing was carried out using central memory CD4+ T cells from blood. These receptors all stem from a man between 18 and 29 years old with type 1 diabetes.

This clone was counted only a few times. This CDR3 is also generated by other DNA sequences in the sample. The J gene is TRBJ2-5, the V gene TRBV5-1; possible D gene TRBD2, 6 bases. CDR1 SGHRS and CDR2 YFSETQ come from the germline V gene. This CDR3 has 14 amino acids. Trimming stripped 0 bases from V and 4 bases from J, with 10 bases between. For the CDR3, the DNA is TGCGCCAGCAGCTTGGGACGGGGAGGAGAGACCCAGTACTTC. Protein: CASSLGRGGETQYF.

This clone was counted ten times or more. This sequence joins TRBV7-7 and TRBJ2-5, with a possible D match to TRBD2 (5 bases). V shed 5 bases and J shed 4 bases, with 11 bases lying between them. Germline V gene sequence: CDR1 SSHAT, CDR2 FNYEAQ (reference sequence). CDR3 length: 13 residues. DNA of the CDR3: TGTGCCAGCAGCAGGGAACGGGGAGAGACCCAGTACTTC. Its translation is CASSRERGETQYF.

The CDR3 region has the DNA TGTGCCAGCAGTCCCGACACCTACGAGCAGTACTTC. Amino acid sequence: CASSPDTYEQYF. The chain couples TRBV28 to TRBJ2-7; D gene unclear. CDR3 length: 12 residues. CDR1 MDHEN and CDR2 SYDVKM come from the germline V gene. V lost 5 bases, J lost 2 bases, and 7 bases lay in between.

This clone was observed a handful of times. The chain is built from TRBV6-5 and TRBJ2-7; D perhaps matches TRBD2 (5 bases). CDR3 length: 15 residues. Deletions cut 1 base from V and 2 bases from J, with 12 bases between. The germline gives CDR1 MNHEY, CDR2 SVGAGI. The CDR3 here is CASSYWPPGTYEQYF. CDR3 DNA: TGTGCCAGCAGTTACTGGCCCCCGGGAACCTACGAGCAGTACTTC.

This clone was seen more than once but under ten times. The chain employs TRBV27 and TRBJ1-2, with D maybe TRBD1 (5 bases). Germline loops: CDR1 MNHEY, CDR2 SMNVEV (reference sequence). V was trimmed by 8 bases and J by 9 bases, leaving 16 bases between them. This CDR3 is 12 amino acids long. The CDR3 spells CASRHLGGSYTF. In nucleotides, the CDR3 is TGTGCCAGCCGTCACCTCGGGGGAAGCTACACCTTC.

This clone was counted only a few times. The rearrangement uses TRBV14 and TRBJ1-5, with 7 bases matching TRBD1. CDR1 and CDR2 (germline): SGHDN, FVKESK. This CDR3 has 17 residues. V dropped 4 bases and J dropped 3; count of bases not matched to a gene: 12. The chain's CDR3 is CASSRISGGTNNQPQHF. CDR3 nucleotide sequence: TGTGCCAGCAGCCGAATCTCAGGGGGAACTAACAATCAGCCCCAGCATTTT. Supplemented by reference TRBV14 and TRBJ1-5, the full variable domain reads EAGVTQFPSHSVIEKGQTVTLRCDPISGHDNLYWYRRVMGKEIKFLLHFVKESKQDESGMPNNRFLAERTGGTYSTLKVQPAELEDSGVYFCASSRISGGTNNQPQHFGDGTRLSIL.

CDR3 DNA: TGTGCCAGCAGACCCGGACAGGGGGCCGGTGGCTACACCTTC. It codes for CASRPGQGAGGYTF. This chain links TRBV28 with TRBJ1-2; the match to TRBD1 covers 11 bases. Germline assignment: CDR1 MDHEN and CDR2 SYDVKM. This CDR3 is built from 14 residues. The V segment lost 6 bases and the J segment 7 bases; nucleotides outside the gene matches: 7.

This clone has a count of ten or more. This chain joins TRBV5-5 and TRBJ1-1, with D unclear. V lost 4 bases, J lost 11 bases, and 21 bases lay in between. The CDR3 is 14 residues long. Germline loops: CDR1 SGHKS, CDR2 YYEKEE (reference sequence). CDR3 amino acids: CASSRNRAETEAFF. In nucleotides, the CDR3 is TGTGCCAGCAGCCGCAACCGAGCCGAGACGGAGGCTTTCTTT. Drawing the rest from reference TRBV5-5 and TRBJ1-1, the complete variable domain is DAGVTQSPTHLIKTRGQQVTLRCSPISGHKSVSWYQQVLGQGPQFIFQYYEKEERGRGNFPDRFSARQFPNYSSELNVNALLLGDSALYLCASSRNRAETEAFFGQGTRLTVV.

This chain links TRBV28 with TRBJ2-5; D is perhaps TRBD2 (6 bases). The CDR3 totals 12 residues. CDR1 MDHEN and CDR2 SYDVKM come from the germline V gene. V was pared by 4 bases and J by 5 bases, with 8 bases between. For the CDR3, the DNA is TGTGCCAGCAGTTGGGGACTGGAGACCCAGTACTTC. Translating it yields CASSWGLETQYF.

J is TRBJ2-5 and V is TRBV9; D perhaps matches TRBD2 (6 bases). The length of the CDR3 is 15 residues. Germline V gene lookup returns CDR1 SGDLS and CDR2 YYNGEE. The V and J ends lost 0 bases and 2 bases respectively, with 11 bases between them. DNA for the CDR3: TGTGCCAGCAGCGTAGAGCTAGCGCCTCAAGAGACCCAGTACTTC. This sequence encodes CASSVELAPQETQYF.

The sample holds a few counts of this clone. The V call is TRBV28, the J call TRBJ1-2, with 7 bases aligning to TRBD1. Germline CDR1 MDHEN, CDR2 SYDVKM. The CDR3 consists of 16 residues. V shed 7 bases, J shed 7 bases, and the junction held 18 bases outside the gene matches. This CDR3 reads CASNQGGQLARGGYTF. The CDR3 DNA sequence: TGTGCCAGCAACCAAGGGGGACAGCTGGCCCGGGGTGGCTACACCTTC.

This clone was found a few times. The chain carries TRBV28 and TRBJ2-5; the D gene is possibly TRBD2 (5 bases). V lost 2 bases, J lost 7 bases, and 11 bases lay in between. Germline CDR1 MDHEN, CDR2 SYDVKM. This CDR3 is 13 amino acids long. CDR3 protein: CASSLEGHGTQYF. The CDR3 DNA follows: TGTGCCAGCAGTTTAGAGGGTCACGGGACCCAGTACTTC.

The chain recombines TRBV7-2 with TRBJ2-1; tentatively, D is TRBD2 (5 bases). Germline V gene lookup returns CDR1 SGHTA and CDR2 FQGNSA. The CDR3 totals 15 residues. The V end was cut by 5 bases, the J end by 6 bases, with 17 bases between. The CDR3 spells CASSPPGVRSNEQFF. CDR3 coding DNA: TGTGCCAGCAGCCCGCCCGGGGTCAGGTCCAATGAGCAGTTCTTC.

This clone was observed many times. The V gene is TRBV14, the J gene TRBJ2-1, with 7 bases identical to TRBD1. The junction had 4 bases not matched to a gene; V was cut back by 4 bases and J by 4 bases. The CDR3 length is 14 residues. Germline CDR1 SGHDN, CDR2 FVKESK. The CDR3 region has the DNA TGTGCCAGCAGCCTCCAGACAGGGTACAATGAGCAGTTCTTC. This encodes CASSLQTGYNEQFF. Full variable domain (outside the CDR3, taken from reference TRBV14 and TRBJ2-1): EAGVTQFPSHSVIEKGQTVTLRCDPISGHDNLYWYRRVMGKEIKFLLHFVKESKQDESGMPNNRFLAERTGGTYSTLKVQPAELEDSGVYFCASSLQTGYNEQFFGPGTRLTVL.

The chain links TRBV29-1 to TRBJ1-1; 8 bases agree with TRBD1. Germline V gene sequence: CDR1 SQVTM, CDR2 ANQGSEA. The V and J ends lost 8 bases and 4 bases, in that order; junction bases with no gene match: 9. The CDR3 consists of 13 residues. CDR3 protein: CSTWTGRSTEAFF. Written as DNA, the CDR3 is TGCAGCACCTGGACAGGGCGTAGCACTGAAGCTTTCTTT. The whole variable domain, filled in from reference TRBV29-1 and TRBJ1-1, reads SAVISQKPSRDICQRGTSLTIQCQVDSQVTMMFWYRQQPGQSLTLIATANQGSEATYESGFVIDKFPISRPNLTFSTLTVSNMSPEDSSIYLCSTWTGRSTEAFFGQGTRLTVV.

This clone has more than one count but fewer than ten. This rearrangement joins TRBV11-1 to TRBJ2-7, with a weak D call TRBD2 (6 bases). Germline values: CDR1 SGHAT, CDR2 FQDESV (reference sequence). The CDR3 sequence is 15 residues long. V lost 6 bases and J lost 4, with 19 bases in between. The CDR3 here is CASSPTGTVLYEQYF. The DNA for the CDR3 is TGTGCCAGCAGTCCCACCGGGACTGTACTTTACGAGCAGTACTTC.

The sample holds a few counts of this clone. The V call is TRBV4-3, the J call TRBJ2-5; the match to TRBD2 covers 8 bases. Losses at the gene ends were 0 bases for V and 7 bases for J; bases not matched to a gene: 1. The CDR3 has 13 residues. Looked up from germline, CDR1 is LGHNA and CDR2 is YSLEER. CDR3 coding DNA: TGCGCCAGCAGCCAAGATCGGGGGGGGACCCAGTACTTC. This sequence encodes CASSQDRGGTQYF.

This rearrangement joins TRBV28 to TRBJ2-1, with TRBD1 identical over 7 bases. The germline CDR1 and CDR2 sequences are MDHEN and SYDVKM. The CDR3 sequence is 16 residues long. V lost 1 base, J lost 1 base, and 4 bases stayed unmatched. CDR3 amino acids: CASSLLGRGSYNEQFF. CDR3 nucleotide sequence: TGTGCCAGCAGTTTATTAGGCAGGGGGTCCTACAATGAGCAGTTCTTC.

This clone came up a few times. V is TRBV7-6 and J is TRBJ2-7, with a possible D match to TRBD1 (5 bases). Trimming stripped 6 bases from V and 6 bases from J, with 12 bases between. Germline V CDR1 and CDR2: SGHVS, FNYEAQ. This CDR3 contains 12 residues. The CDR3 loop reads CASRPTGGEQYF. The CDR3 coding sequence is TGTGCCAGCAGACCTACAGGTGGCGAGCAGTACTTC.

The chain couples TRBV2 to TRBJ2-5; maybe TRBD2 (7 bases). The CDR3 is made up of 15 amino acids. V shed 6 bases and J shed 4 bases, with 18 bases lying between them. Germline assignment: CDR1 SNHLY and CDR2 FYNNEI. The CDR3 protein is CASSPRRGGGETQYF. The CDR3 bases are TGTGCCAGCAGCCCCAGACGAGGGGGGGGAGAGACCCAGTACTTC.

This rearrangement joins TRBV4-3 to TRBJ1-5; D gene ambiguous. Trimming stripped 3 bases from V and 4 bases from J, with 7 bases between. The CDR3 covers 13 residues. The germline V gene encodes CDR1 LGHNA and CDR2 YSLEER. The CDR3 DNA reads as TGCGCCAGCAGCCAGCAGTTAAATCAGCCCCAGCATTTT. It translates to CASSQQLNQPQHF.

J is TRBJ2-3 and V is TRBV30; no clear D. V was cut by 1 base and J by 0 bases, with 8 bases left in between. Per germline, CDR1 GTSNPN and CDR2 SVGIG (reference sequence). The CDR3 sequence is 14 residues long. The CDR3 DNA follows: TGTGCCTGGAGTGGCGACTGGAGCACAGATACGCAGTATTTT. This codes for CAWSGDWSTDTQYF.